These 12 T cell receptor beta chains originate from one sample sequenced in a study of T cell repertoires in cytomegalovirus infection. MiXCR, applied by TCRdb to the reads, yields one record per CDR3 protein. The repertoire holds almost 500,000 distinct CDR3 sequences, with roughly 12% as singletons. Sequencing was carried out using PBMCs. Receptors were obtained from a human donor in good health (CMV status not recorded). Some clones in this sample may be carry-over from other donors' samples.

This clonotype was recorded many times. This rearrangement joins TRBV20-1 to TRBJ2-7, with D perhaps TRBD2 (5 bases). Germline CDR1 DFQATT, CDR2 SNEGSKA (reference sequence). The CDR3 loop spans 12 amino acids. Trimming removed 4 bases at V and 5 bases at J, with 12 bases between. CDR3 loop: CSATFSGNEQYF. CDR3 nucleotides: TGCAGTGCTACCTTCAGCGGCAACGAGCAGTACTTC.

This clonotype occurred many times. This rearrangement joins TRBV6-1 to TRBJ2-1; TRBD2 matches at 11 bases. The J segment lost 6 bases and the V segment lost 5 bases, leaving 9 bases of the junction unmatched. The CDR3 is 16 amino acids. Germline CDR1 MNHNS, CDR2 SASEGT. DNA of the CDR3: TGTGCCAGCAGTCCTTTCCTAGCGGGAGGCAGCAATGAGCAGTTCTTC. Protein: CASSPFLAGGSNEQFF.

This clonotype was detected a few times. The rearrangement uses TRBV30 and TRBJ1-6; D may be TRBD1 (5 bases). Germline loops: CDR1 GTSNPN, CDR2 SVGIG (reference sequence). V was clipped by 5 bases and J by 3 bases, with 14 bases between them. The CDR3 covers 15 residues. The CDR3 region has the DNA TGTGCCTGGTGCTTCCGTGACAGCTATAATTCACCCCTCCACTTT. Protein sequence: CAWCFRDSYNSPLHF.

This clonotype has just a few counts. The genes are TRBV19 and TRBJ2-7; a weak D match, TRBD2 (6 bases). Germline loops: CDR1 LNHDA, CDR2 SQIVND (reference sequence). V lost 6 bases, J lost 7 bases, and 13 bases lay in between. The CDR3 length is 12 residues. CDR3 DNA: TGTGCCAGTAGCTCTCCAGGGAGGGAGCAGTACTTC. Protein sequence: CASSSPGREQYF. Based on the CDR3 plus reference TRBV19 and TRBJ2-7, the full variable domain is DGGITQSPKYLFRKEGQNVTLSCEQNLNHDAMYWYRQDPGQGLRLIYYSQIVNDFQKGDIAEGYSVSREKKESFPLTVTSAQKNPTAFYLCASSSPGREQYFGPGTRLTVT.

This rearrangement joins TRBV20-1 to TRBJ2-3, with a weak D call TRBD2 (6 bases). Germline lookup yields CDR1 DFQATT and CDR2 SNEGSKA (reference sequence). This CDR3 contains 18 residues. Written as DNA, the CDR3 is TGCAGCCGCCCCGACAGACCAATAGCGGCCACAAGCACAGATACGCAGTATTTT. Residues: CSRPDRPIAATSTDTQYF.

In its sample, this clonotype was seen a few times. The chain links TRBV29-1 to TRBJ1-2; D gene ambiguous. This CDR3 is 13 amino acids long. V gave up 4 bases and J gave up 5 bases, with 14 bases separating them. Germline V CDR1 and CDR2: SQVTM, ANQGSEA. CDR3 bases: TGCAGCGTTGCTGGGGTAGTAGGGTATGGCTACACCTTC. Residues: CSVAGVVGYGYTF.

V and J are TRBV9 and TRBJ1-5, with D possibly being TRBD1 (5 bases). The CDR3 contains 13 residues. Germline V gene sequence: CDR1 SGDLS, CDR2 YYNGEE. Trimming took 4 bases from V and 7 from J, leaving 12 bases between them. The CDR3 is CASSPARGQPQHF. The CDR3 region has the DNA TGTGCCAGCAGCCCTGCCCGGGGCCAGCCCCAGCATTTT.

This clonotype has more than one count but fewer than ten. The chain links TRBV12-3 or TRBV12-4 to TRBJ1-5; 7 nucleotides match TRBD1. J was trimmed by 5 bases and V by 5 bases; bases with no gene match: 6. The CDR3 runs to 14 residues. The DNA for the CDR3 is TGTGCCAGCAGTCAGGACAGGAGGGATCAGCCCCAGCATTTT. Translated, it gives CASSQDRRDQPQHF.

The CDR3 loop is CASSLPTGTSSYEQYF. In nucleotides, the CDR3 is TGTGCCAGCAGCTTGCCCACCGGGACTTCCTCCTACGAGCAGTACTTC. The V call is TRBV5-4, the J call TRBJ2-7; D is perhaps TRBD2 (6 bases). CDR1 is SGHNT and CDR2 is YYREEE in the germline V gene (reference sequence). The CDR3 sequence is 16 residues long. Trimming shortened V by 1 base and J by 0 bases, and 14 bases separated the two germline ends.

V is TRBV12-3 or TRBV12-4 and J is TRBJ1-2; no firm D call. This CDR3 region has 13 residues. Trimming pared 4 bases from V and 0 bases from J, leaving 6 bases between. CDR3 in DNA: TGTGCCAGCAGTTCTTATACTAACTATGGCTACACCTTC. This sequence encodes CASSSYTNYGYTF.

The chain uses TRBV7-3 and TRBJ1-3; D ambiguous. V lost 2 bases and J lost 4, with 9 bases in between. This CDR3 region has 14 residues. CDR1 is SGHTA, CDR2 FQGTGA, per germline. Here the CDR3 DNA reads TGTGCCAGCAGCTTATCCCCCCGGGGAAACACCATATATTTT. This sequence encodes CASSLSPRGNTIYF.

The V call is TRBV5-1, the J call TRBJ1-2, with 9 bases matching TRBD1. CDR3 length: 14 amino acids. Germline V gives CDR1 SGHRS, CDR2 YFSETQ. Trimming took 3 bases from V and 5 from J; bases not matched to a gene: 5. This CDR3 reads CASSSAGTGYGYTF. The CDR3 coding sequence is TGCGCCAGCAGCTCCGCCGGGACAGGGTATGGCTACACCTTC.